The 13 T cell receptor beta chains presented below share a single source sample, sequenced in a study of blood T cells in healthy people across ages. Using a J-beta primer mix together with a sample-barcoded 5' primer, a second PCR was run for roughly 7 to 12 cycles. TCRdb analysed the 5' RACE reads with MiXCR anew, one entry per CDR3 protein. Found here are nearly 800,000 distinct CDR3 sequences, 25% of them singletons; the top ten hold roughly 3.8%. This sample also appeared in a second study, on T cells of mothers and their children.

The sequenced sample consisted of blood. These receptors originate from a boy younger than 18 in good health.

The sample holds one count of this clonotype. J is TRBJ2-1 and V is TRBV7-6, with 11 bases aligning to TRBD2. The germline V gene has CDR1 SGHVS and CDR2 FNYEAQ. The CDR3 loop spans 17 amino acids. Trimming took 5 bases from V and 0 from J; bases not matched to a gene: 6. CDR3 sequence: CASSPTTSGSSYNEQFF. As DNA, the CDR3 is TGTGCCAGCAGCCCTACTACTAGCGGGAGCTCCTACAATGAGCAGTTCTTC.

The chain combines TRBV28 with TRBJ2-4; 7 bases are a match to TRBD1. CDR3 length: 15 amino acids. From germline, CDR1 is MDHEN and CDR2 SYDVKM. Germline trimming cut 7 bases from V and 0 bases from J; bases unmatched to any gene: 6. The CDR3 bases are TGTGCCAGCATTGGGACAGATTTAGCCAAAAACATTCAGTACTTC. Amino acid sequence: CASIGTDLAKNIQYF. The whole variable domain, filled in from reference TRBV28 and TRBJ2-4, reads DVKVTQSSRYLVKRTGEKVFLECVQDMDHENMFWYRQDPGLGLRLIYFSYDVKMKEKGDIPEGYSVSREKKERFSLILESASTNQTSMYLCASIGTDLAKNIQYFGAGTRLSVL.

V is TRBV20-1 and J is TRBJ1-1; D perhaps matches TRBD1 (5 bases). The V end lost 7 bases, the J end lost 3 bases, and 9 bases lay between the germline ends. Germline values: CDR1 DFQATT, CDR2 SNEGSKA (reference sequence). This CDR3 comprises 11 residues. CDR3 bases: TGCAGTGTCGTAGGGGACACTGAAGCTTTCTTT. The encoded protein is CSVVGDTEAFF.

The V call is TRBV2, the J call TRBJ2-7; D is uncertain. With 5 bases removed from V and 1 base from J, the gap between germline ends came to 12 bases. CDR3 size: 14 residues. Germline values: CDR1 SNHLY, CDR2 FYNNEI. The CDR3 sequence: CASSPTVLSYEQYF. Written as DNA, the CDR3 is TGTGCCAGCAGTCCAACTGTACTTTCCTACGAGCAGTACTTC. The full variable domain, in which reference TRBV2 and TRBJ2-7 provide the parts outside the CDR3, is EPEVTQTPSHQVTQMGQEVILRCVPISNHLYFYWYRQILGQKVEFLVSFYNNEISEKSEIFDDQFSVERPDGSNFTLKIRSTKLEDSAMYFCASSPTVLSYEQYFGPGTRLTVT.

V is TRBV20-1 and J is TRBJ2-5; no reliable D call. This CDR3 is built from 16 residues. Germline CDR1 DFQATT, CDR2 SNEGSKA (reference sequence). V lost 5 bases and J 5 bases, leaving 24 bases between the germline ends. CDR3 protein: CSARQAASWSRETQYF. DNA of the CDR3: TGCAGTGCTCGTCAGGCGGCCAGCTGGAGTAGGGAGACCCAGTACTTC.

Only a few counts were recorded for this clonotype. This rearrangement joins TRBV7-6 to TRBJ2-7; D is perhaps TRBD1 (6 bases). V shed 4 bases and J shed 2 bases, with 15 bases lying between them. Germline V lookup: CDR1 SGHVS, CDR2 FNYEAQ. The CDR3 loop spans 15 amino acids. CDR3 loop: CASSSGPDRTYEQYF. The CDR3 bases are TGTGCCAGCAGCTCCGGCCCGGACAGAACCTACGAGCAGTACTTC.

The chain links TRBV13 to TRBJ1-2; 7 bases align to TRBD1. Germline values: CDR1 PRHDT, CDR2 FYEKMQ (reference sequence). The CDR3 is 16 residues long. Germline trimming cut 2 bases from V and 6 bases from J; bases unmatched to any gene: 12. Here the CDR3 reads CASSLRGPGRGDGYTF. The CDR3 coding sequence is TGTGCCAGCAGCTTAAGGGGGCCCGGGAGGGGAGATGGCTACACCTTC. Variable domain in full (rest from reference TRBV13 and TRBJ1-2): AAGVIQSPRHLIKEKRETATLKCYPIPRHDTVYWYQQGPGQDPQFLISFYEKMQSDKGSIPDRFSAQQFSDYHSELNMSSLELGDSALYFCASSLRGPGRGDGYTFGSGTRLTVV.

This clonotype has a handful of counts. The V gene is TRBV28, the J gene TRBJ2-1; TRBD2 is a possible D gene (5 bases). Germline CDR1 and CDR2: MDHEN and SYDVKM. V was pared by 4 bases and J by 8 bases, with 15 bases between. CDR3 length: 14 residues. The CDR3 loop reads CASSYGSPRDEQFF. As DNA, the CDR3 is TGTGCCAGCAGTTATGGGAGCCCAAGGGATGAGCAGTTCTTC.

This chain joins TRBV6-6 and TRBJ1-2; possible D gene TRBD1, 5 bases. The CDR3 consists of 14 residues. Germline V gene data show CDR1 as MNHNY and CDR2 as SVGAGI (reference sequence). The V gene lost 4 bases and the J gene lost 2 bases, with 11 bases spanning the gap. The CDR3 is CASSSRQQNYGYTF. CDR3 coding DNA: TGTGCCAGCAGTTCTAGACAGCAAAACTATGGCTACACCTTC.

The genes are TRBV7-2 and TRBJ2-7; the D call may be TRBD1 or TRBD2 (5 bases each). The CDR3 has 14 residues. With 6 bases removed from V and 6 bases from J, the gap between germline ends came to 18 bases. Germline-derived CDR1 and CDR2 are SGHTA and FQGNSA. Here the CDR3 DNA reads TGTGCCAGCAGGACCCCGGGGCCCCAGACCGAGCAGTACTTC. Translated, it gives CASRTPGPQTEQYF.

This clonotype was recorded a few times. The genes are TRBV28 and TRBJ2-5; no definite D call. Trimming took 6 bases from V and 2 from J, leaving 13 bases between them. Germline CDR1 is MDHEN and CDR2 is SYDVKM. The CDR3 spans 14 residues. CDR3 amino acids: CASRRFWIQETQYF. The CDR3 bases are TGTGCCAGCAGGAGGTTTTGGATACAAGAGACCCAGTACTTC.

This clonotype was seen more than once but under ten times. The chain recombines TRBV28 with TRBJ2-5; TRBD2 is a possible D gene (6 bases). V lost 1 base and J lost 5, with 14 bases in between. The CDR3 length is 15 residues. Germline CDR1 is MDHEN and CDR2 is SYDVKM. The CDR3 nucleotides are TGTGCCAGCAGTTTATCCACTAGCCTCCTGGAGACCCAGTACTTC. Protein sequence: CASSLSTSLLETQYF.

The gene calls are TRBV7-9 and TRBJ2-7; tentatively, D is TRBD1 (6 bases). V lost 3 bases and J 5 bases, leaving 8 bases between the germline ends. This CDR3 spans 12 amino acids. The germline gives CDR1 SEHNR, CDR2 FQNEAQ (reference sequence). The CDR3 DNA is TGTGCCAGCAGCTTCGACAGGCACGAGCAGTACTTC. Amino acid sequence: CASSFDRHEQYF.